This TCR beta chain was recorded in a study of neurological immune-mediated disorders. The CDR3 runs 13 residues. CDR1 and CDR2 (germline): ENHRY, SYGVKD. Trimming pared 3 bases from V and 4 bases from J, leaving 7 bases between. This clonotype was seen repeatedly, ten times or more. Time point of the sample: longitudinal time-point 3. TCRdb re-called the 5' RACE reads with MiXCR, one entry per CDR3 protein. This table has 93,000 or so distinct CDR3 sequences, 10% to 12% appearing once. J is TRBJ2-1 and V is TRBV10-3; D perhaps matches TRBD1 (6 bases). The TCR comes from a female donor with HTLV-1-associated myelopathy (HAM/TSP). The sequencing sample was made of PBMCs. This CDR3 reads CAISDQGYNEQFF. As DNA, the CDR3 is TGTGCCATCAGTGACCAGGGGTACAATGAGCAGTTCTTC.